Here is one T cell receptor (beta chain) with its context. Its antigen is currently unknown. This sample is part of a study of memory CD4+ T cells and cytomegalovirus serostatus. Single viable CD3+CD4+CD8-CD45RO+ cells were sorted as the memory CD4+ T cells. CMV serostatus came from serum IgG against pp150, pp28, p38, p52. The data were produced by immunoSEQ multiplex PCR, yet TCRdb's version contains in-frame clones alone and is incomplete. The repertoire holds approximately 50,000 clones, with about 70% as singletons. Overall study results and limits: Of 150 to 200 reported CMV TCRbeta sequences, about 67 were found in memory CD4+ repertoires. The CMV-associated TCR signature appears largely within the CD4+ memory repertoire.

The CDR3 extends over 15 amino acids. From germline, CDR1 is SGHDN and CDR2 FVKESK. V gave up 4 bases and J gave up 5 bases, with 18 bases separating them. Sequencing was done on a sample of memory CD4+ T cells from blood. The gene calls are TRBV14 and TRBJ2-7; D could derive from TRBD1 or TRBD2 (6 bases each). The sequence derives from an adult in good health and CMV-seropositive. The DNA of the CDR3 is TGTGCCAGCAGCCTTTACAGGGCCCGGGAGAACGAGCAGTACTTC. It encodes CASSLYRARENEQYF.